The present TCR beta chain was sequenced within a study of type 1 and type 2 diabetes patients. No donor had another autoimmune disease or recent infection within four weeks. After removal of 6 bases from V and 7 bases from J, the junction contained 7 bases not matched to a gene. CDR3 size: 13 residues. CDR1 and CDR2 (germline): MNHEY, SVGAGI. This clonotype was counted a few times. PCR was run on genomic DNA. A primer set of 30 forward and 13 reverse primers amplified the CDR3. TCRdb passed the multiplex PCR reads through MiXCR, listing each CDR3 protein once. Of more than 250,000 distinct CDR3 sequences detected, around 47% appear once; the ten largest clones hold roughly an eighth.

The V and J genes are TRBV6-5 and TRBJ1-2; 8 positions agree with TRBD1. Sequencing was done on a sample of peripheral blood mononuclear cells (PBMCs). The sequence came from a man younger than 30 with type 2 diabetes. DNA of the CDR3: TGTGCCAGCAGACAACAGGGGGTAGGTGGCTACACCTTC. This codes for CASRQQGVGGYTF.